These 31 T cell receptor beta chains share one sample of origin, sequenced in a study of shared clonotypes between healthy human individuals. The table came from immunoSEQ multiplex PCR; TCRdb's copy has only in-frame clones and leaves some out. The sample yields about 110,000 clones, around 71% seen once. Sequencing input: memory CD8+ T cells sorted from blood. Subset defined: CD45RO+ cells pooled with CCR7-negative TemRA cells. The source of these receptors is a woman aged 30 to 39 in good health.

The chain employs TRBV7-3 and TRBJ2-7; TRBD1 aligns across 7 bases. This CDR3 is 16 amino acids long. J was trimmed by 3 bases and V by 5 bases; bases with no gene match: 13. Germline lookup yields CDR1 SGHTA and CDR2 FQGTGA. This CDR3 is CASSLRDRDRVYEQYF. In DNA form, the CDR3 reads TGTGCCAGCAGCCTCCGGGACAGAGATAGAGTCTACGAGCAGTACTTC.

The V call is TRBV6-5, the J call TRBJ2-5; D is ambiguous. The CDR3 has 12 amino acids. Germline V gives CDR1 MNHEY, CDR2 SVGAGI. The V end was cut by 4 bases, the J end by 4 bases, with 7 bases between. This CDR3 reads CASSSIGETQYF. The CDR3 DNA reads TGTGCCAGCAGTTCTATCGGAGAGACCCAGTACTTC.

This chain's CDR3 is CASSSIGDRGYEQYF. CDR3 DNA: TGTGCCAGCAGCTCCATTGGGGACAGGGGCTACGAGCAGTACTTC. V usage is TRBV5-4 and J usage is TRBJ2-7, with 10 bases identical to TRBD1. After removal of 3 bases from V and 3 bases from J, the junction contained 6 bases not matched to a gene. This CDR3 is built from 15 residues. Per germline, CDR1 SGHNT and CDR2 YYREEE (reference sequence).

The rearrangement uses TRBV14 and TRBJ2-7, with 9 bases that match TRBD2. This CDR3 is built from 16 residues. Germline V gives CDR1 SGHDN, CDR2 FVKESK. After removal of 0 bases from V and 2 bases from J, the junction contained 5 bases not matched to a gene. CDR3 sequence (DNA): TGTGCCAGCAGCCAAGACCCTAGCGGGATGCCCTACGAGCAGTACTTC. Amino acid sequence: CASSQDPSGMPYEQYF. Together with reference TRBV14 and TRBJ2-7, the CDR3 gives the full variable domain: EAGVTQFPSHSVIEKGQTVTLRCDPISGHDNLYWYRRVMGKEIKFLLHFVKESKQDESGMPNNRFLAERTGGTYSTLKVQPAELEDSGVYFCASSQDPSGMPYEQYFGPGTRLTVT.

V is TRBV5-1 and J is TRBJ2-1; D remains unclear. The CDR3 contains 15 residues. Germline CDR1 and CDR2: SGHRS and YFSETQ. V gave up 1 base and J gave up 0 bases, with 8 bases separating them. Here the CDR3 reads CASSLSVFSYNEQFF. The CDR3 DNA is TGCGCCAGCAGCTTGTCAGTCTTCTCCTACAATGAGCAGTTCTTC. The variable domain in full, completed from reference TRBV5-1 and TRBJ2-1, reads KAGVTQTPRYLIKTRGQQVTLSCSPISGHRSVSWYQQTPGQGLQFLFEYFSETQRNKGNFPGRFSGRQFSNSRSEMNVSTLELGDSALYLCASSLSVFSYNEQFFGPGTRLTVL.

This chain uses TRBV29-1 with TRBJ1-2; D ambiguous. In germline, CDR1 is SQVTM, CDR2 ANQGSEA. V dropped 6 bases and J dropped 5 bases, with 19 bases sitting between them. The CDR3 length is 14 residues. CDR3 sequence: CSVANDETSYGYTF. The CDR3 DNA follows: TGCAGCGTGGCCAATGACGAAACCAGTTATGGCTACACCTTC. Combining the CDR3 with reference TRBV29-1 and TRBJ1-2 gives the whole variable domain SAVISQKPSRDICQRGTSLTIQCQVDSQVTMMFWYRQQPGQSLTLIATANQGSEATYESGFVIDKFPISRPNLTFSTLTVSNMSPEDSSIYLCSVANDETSYGYTFGSGTRLTVV.

The V and J genes are TRBV5-5 and TRBJ2-7; TRBD2 matches 7 bases. Germline CDR1 reads SGHKS; CDR2 reads YYEKEE (reference sequence). Unmatched junction bases numbered 0, after V lost 3 bases and J lost 0 bases. The CDR3 has 13 amino acids. The CDR3 reads CASSSGGSYEQYF. The CDR3 DNA sequence: TGTGCCAGCAGCTCGGGGGGCTCCTACGAGCAGTACTTC. The entire variable domain, with the rest obtained from reference TRBV5-5 and TRBJ2-7, is as follows: DAGVTQSPTHLIKTRGQQVTLRCSPISGHKSVSWYQQVLGQGPQFIFQYYEKEERGRGNFPDRFSARQFPNYSSELNVNALLLGDSALYLCASSSGGSYEQYFGPGTRLTVT.

The chain carries TRBV7-2 and TRBJ2-1, with 9 bases identical to TRBD2. With V trimmed by 3 bases and J by 4 bases, 4 bases remained unmatched. This CDR3 has 15 residues. Germline V gives CDR1 SGHTA, CDR2 FQGNSA. The CDR3 is CASSFASGKYNEQFF. The CDR3 DNA is TGTGCCAGCAGCTTCGCTAGCGGGAAATACAATGAGCAGTTCTTC. The entire variable domain, with the rest obtained from reference TRBV7-2 and TRBJ2-1, is as follows: GAGVSQSPSNKVTEKGKDVELRCDPISGHTALYWYRQSLGQGLEFLIYFQGNSAPDKSGLPSDRFSAERTGGSVSTLTIQRTQQEDSAVYLCASSFASGKYNEQFFGPGTRLTVL.

This clone was recorded a few times. V and J are TRBV7-7 and TRBJ2-7; 7 bases fit TRBD1. Trimming cost V 5 bases and J 2 bases; bases outside gene matches: 9. Germline CDR1 is SSHAT and CDR2 is FNYEAQ (reference sequence). This CDR3 contains 15 residues. CDR3 sequence reads: CASSPGTDPAYEQYF. The CDR3 DNA follows: TGTGCCAGCAGCCCCGGGACAGATCCTGCCTACGAGCAGTACTTC.

The sample holds one count of this clone. The chain couples TRBV2 to TRBJ2-7; 11 positions agree with TRBD1. The trim removed 10 bases at V and 7 bases at J, leaving 9 bases unmatched. CDR1 is SNHLY, CDR2 FYNNEI, per germline. This CDR3 is 13 amino acids long. CDR3 in amino acids: CATPGQGAGEQYF. The CDR3 DNA is TGTGCCACCCCCGGACAGGGGGCAGGTGAGCAGTACTTC.

At least ten counts were recorded for this clone. The gene calls are TRBV6-1 and TRBJ2-3; 7 bases line up with TRBD2. CDR3 length equals 15 residues. CDR1 and CDR2 (germline): MNHNS, SASEGT. J was trimmed by 1 base and V by 2 bases; bases with no gene match: 3. Written as DNA, the CDR3 is TGTGCCAGCAGTGAAAGTGCGGGGGGCACAGATACGCAGTATTTT. Its translation is CASSESAGGTDTQYF.

The V call is TRBV21-1, the J call TRBJ1-1. TRBV21-1 is recorded as a pseudogene. The length of the CDR3 is 16 residues. The CDR3 bases are TGTGCCAGCAGCAAACCTTTATCTACGGGGCACACTGAAGCTTTCTTT. It translates to CASSKPLSTGHTEAFF.

The V call is TRBV14, the J call TRBJ2-7; D possibly matches TRBD1 or TRBD2 (6 bases each). V lost 6 bases to trimming and J lost 6 bases, with 18 bases between them. From germline, CDR1 is SGHDN and CDR2 FVKESK. The CDR3 extends over 14 amino acids. CDR3 loop: CASRKQGEGLEQYF. CDR3 in DNA: TGTGCCAGCAGAAAACAGGGTGAGGGACTCGAGCAGTACTTC.

The chain combines TRBV11-2 with TRBJ1-1; D gene uncertain. The CDR3 has 17 residues. Per germline, CDR1 SGHAT and CDR2 FQNNGV. Trimming removed 3 bases from V and 3 bases from J, with 20 bases in between. The CDR3, as DNA: TGTGCCAGCAGCTTCGGTATTAATAGGGCGTTGGACACTGAAGCTTTCTTT. Translating gives CASSFGINRALDTEAFF.

The chain links TRBV30 to TRBJ1-1; D call uncertain. CDR1 is GTSNPN and CDR2 is SVGIG in the germline V gene (reference sequence). The V end was cut by 1 base, the J end by 1 base, with 7 bases between. This CDR3 has 13 amino acids. The CDR3 nucleotides are TGTGCCTGGAGTGGAATCGGGAACACTGAAGCTTTCTTT. It yields the protein CAWSGIGNTEAFF.

The rearrangement uses TRBV4-1 and TRBJ2-3, with D possibly being TRBD2 (6 bases). Germline CDR1 MGHRA, CDR2 YSYEKL. V was cut by 2 bases and J by 0 bases, with 12 bases left in between. This CDR3 is 16 amino acids long. Here the CDR3 reads CASSQKLAASTDTQYF. In DNA form, the CDR3 reads TGCGCCAGCAGCCAAAAACTAGCTGCTAGCACAGATACGCAGTATTTT.

The chain is built from TRBV5-1 and TRBJ2-1; TRBD2 matches at 9 bases. The CDR3 loop spans 14 amino acids. Germline-derived CDR1 and CDR2 are SGHRS and YFSETQ. After removal of 6 bases from V and 3 bases from J, the junction contained 4 bases not matched to a gene. This CDR3 is CASKTSGNYNEQFF. CDR3 nucleotides: TGCGCCAGCAAGACTAGCGGTAACTACAATGAGCAGTTCTTC.

This clone occurred a few times. The V gene is TRBV7-9, the J gene TRBJ1-5, with D possibly TRBD1 on 6 matching bases. Trimming took off 5 bases at V and 7 bases at J, with 9 bases between the two ends. The germline V gene encodes CDR1 SEHNR and CDR2 FQNEAQ (reference sequence). This CDR3 is built from 12 residues. CDR3 sequence: CASSPQGQPQHF. CDR3 sequence (DNA): TGTGCCAGCAGCCCCCAGGGGCAGCCCCAGCATTTT.

This chain links TRBV27 with TRBJ1-3; possibly TRBD1 for D (5 bases). The V and J ends lost 1 base and 3 bases respectively, with 10 bases between them. CDR3 length equals 15 residues. Per the germline V gene, CDR1 is MNHEY and CDR2 is SMNVEV (reference sequence). CDR3 nucleotides: TGTGCCAGCAGTTTATTCGGGGACGTTGGAAACACCATATATTTT. Its translation: CASSLFGDVGNTIYF.

The chain links TRBV2 to TRBJ2-6; no definite D call. The V and J ends lost 4 bases and 3 bases respectively, with 10 bases between them. This CDR3 spans 15 amino acids. Per germline, CDR1 SNHLY and CDR2 FYNNEI. CDR3 sequence: CASSGRRGGANVLTF. As DNA, the CDR3 is TGTGCCAGCAGTGGCCGTAGAGGTGGGGCCAACGTCCTGACTTTC.

The V call is TRBV4-2, the J call TRBJ2-7; D possibly corresponds to TRBD1 (6 bases). This CDR3 has 15 residues. V dropped 3 bases and J dropped 0 bases, with 12 bases sitting between them. Germline loops: CDR1 LGHNA, CDR2 YNFKEQ. The CDR3 reads CASSQGASYSYEQYF. Here the CDR3 DNA reads TGTGCCAGCAGCCAGGGGGCTAGCTACTCCTACGAGCAGTACTTC.

The chain couples TRBV5-1 to TRBJ2-3; D is uncertain. CDR3 length: 14 amino acids. Germline CDR1 is SGHRS and CDR2 is YFSETQ. Between the trimmed V and J ends, which lost 4 bases and 0 bases, there was a span of 9 bases. CDR3: CASSRQSSTDTQYF. CDR3 coding DNA: TGCGCCAGCAGCCGGCAGTCTAGCACAGATACGCAGTATTTT.

This clone was counted ten times or more. The chain is built from TRBV4-1 and TRBJ1-2, with D possibly TRBD1 on 6 matching bases. Germline V gives CDR1 MGHRA, CDR2 YSYEKL. The CDR3 spans 17 residues. Trimming pared 1 base from V and 4 bases from J, leaving 19 bases between. The CDR3 nucleotides read TGCGCCAGCAGCCAAGTAGGGACACAACGAGGATTCTATGGCTACACCTTC. It is translated as CASSQVGTQRGFYGYTF.

This clone occurred a few times. As DNA, the CDR3 is TGTGCCAGCAGCTTAGTCGCGGGACTAGCCTGGAATGAGCAGTTCTTC. Amino acid sequence: CASSLVAGLAWNEQFF. V is TRBV11-2 and J is TRBJ2-1, with 9 bases fitting TRBD2. Per the germline V gene, CDR1 is SGHAT and CDR2 is FQNNGV. Trimming took 1 base from V and 7 from J; bases not matched to a gene: 8. This CDR3 comprises 16 residues.

This chain joins TRBV6-4 and TRBJ2-3; D not certain. The CDR3 has 14 amino acids. Germline values: CDR1 MRHNA, CDR2 SNTAGT. Trimming left V 0 bases short and J 7 bases short, with 11 bases between. Here the CDR3 reads CASSDSSGGNTQYF. The CDR3 coding sequence is TGTGCCAGCAGTGACTCGTCTGGTGGGAATACGCAGTATTTT.

The chain recombines TRBV15 with TRBJ1-4, with 9 bases identical to TRBD1. V shed 5 bases, J shed 8 bases, and the junction held 9 bases outside the gene matches. The CDR3 loop spans 15 amino acids. Germline CDR1 reads LNHNV; CDR2 reads YYDKDF (reference sequence). CDR3 coding DNA: TGTGCCACCAGCGGATCGGGACAGGGAAGCGAAAAACTGTTTTTT. Translation gives CATSGSGQGSEKLFF.

V is TRBV7-9 and J is TRBJ2-3, with 9 bases that match TRBD2. Per the germline V gene, CDR1 is SEHNR and CDR2 is FQNEAQ (reference sequence). V was clipped by 5 bases and J by 0 bases; unmatched bases: 6. The CDR3 has 16 amino acids. CDR3 in DNA: TGTGCCAGCAGCCCAGGACTAGCGCTTAGCACAGATACGCAGTATTTT. It translates to CASSPGLALSTDTQYF. Full variable domain (missing parts from reference TRBV7-9 and TRBJ2-3): DTGVSQNPRHKITKRGQNVTFRCDPISEHNRLYWYRQTLGQGPEFLTYFQNEAQLEKSRLLSDRFSAERPKGSFSTLEIQRTEQGDSAMYLCASSPGLALSTDTQYFGPGTRLTVL.

The chain is built from TRBV18 and TRBJ2-7; no reliable D call. CDR3 length: 14 amino acids. The V gene lost 2 bases and the J gene lost 5 bases, with 13 bases spanning the gap. Germline V gene data show CDR1 as KGHSH and CDR2 as LQKENI. The CDR3 spells CASSPADQTHEQYF. DNA of the CDR3: TGTGCCAGCTCACCAGCGGACCAAACTCACGAGCAGTACTTC. Full variable domain (missing parts from reference TRBV18 and TRBJ2-7): NAGVMQNPRHLVRRRGQEARLRCSPMKGHSHVYWYRQLPEEGLKFMVYLQKENIIDESGMPKERFSAEFPKEGPSILRIQQVVRGDSAAYFCASSPADQTHEQYFGPGTRLTVT.

This clone has only a few counts. The V call is TRBV4-2, the J call TRBJ2-1; D tentatively reads TRBD1 or TRBD2 (5 bases each). Germline V gene data show CDR1 as LGHNA and CDR2 as YNFKEQ. The CDR3 has 13 amino acids. The V gene lost 6 bases and the J gene lost 6 bases, with 12 bases spanning the gap. CDR3 residues: CASSTGTPNEQFF. The CDR3, as DNA: TGTGCCAGCAGTACCGGGACCCCCAATGAGCAGTTCTTC.

The chain recombines TRBV27 with TRBJ2-5; D not resolved. CDR3 length: 13 residues. The V end lost 1 base, the J end lost 4 bases, and 7 bases lay between the germline ends. CDR1 and CDR2 (germline): MNHEY, SMNVEV (reference sequence). The CDR3 DNA reads TGTGCCAGCAGTTTATGGCTAGGAGAGACCCAGTACTTC. It encodes CASSLWLGETQYF.

The chain combines TRBV11-2 with TRBJ2-5, with D perhaps assigned TRBD1 or TRBD2 (5 bases each). Germline V gene lookup returns CDR1 SGHAT and CDR2 FQNNGV. This CDR3 spans 15 amino acids. The V end was cut by 3 bases, the J end by 0 bases, with 11 bases between. This CDR3 is CASSFIGTDQETQYF. Written as DNA, the CDR3 is TGTGCCAGCAGCTTTATTGGGACGGACCAAGAGACCCAGTACTTC.